This T cell receptor (beta chain) stems from a study of blood T cell repertoires in COVID-19. At the level of the study: Samples came from the United States, Italy and Spain, spanning acute and convalescent COVID-19. From T cells, B-cell-depleted T cells, or PBMCs came the material, which was cDNA or gDNA.

V shed 6 bases and J 0 bases; nucleotides not matched to a gene: 4. This CDR3 is 16 amino acids long. CDR1 and CDR2 from the germline V gene are MRHNA and SNTAGT. Original data processing: The assay estimated nucleated cells by amplifying reference gene primers. Profiled with immunoSEQ multiplex PCR; TCRdb holds only in-frame clones, not every one. For V, J and clone size, that table is used; D and trimming come from the DNA. Among 160,000 or so clones listed, roughly 89% were seen once. The sequenced material came from peripheral blood. The chain has TRBV6-4 and TRBJ2-1; 11 bases match TRBD2. The TCR originated in a woman aged 70 to 79 with COVID-19, enrolled during active disease. The CDR3 bases are TGTGCCAGCAGAGGGACTAGCGGTAGCTCCTACAATGAGCAGTTCTTC. Encoded protein: CASRGTSGSSYNEQFF.